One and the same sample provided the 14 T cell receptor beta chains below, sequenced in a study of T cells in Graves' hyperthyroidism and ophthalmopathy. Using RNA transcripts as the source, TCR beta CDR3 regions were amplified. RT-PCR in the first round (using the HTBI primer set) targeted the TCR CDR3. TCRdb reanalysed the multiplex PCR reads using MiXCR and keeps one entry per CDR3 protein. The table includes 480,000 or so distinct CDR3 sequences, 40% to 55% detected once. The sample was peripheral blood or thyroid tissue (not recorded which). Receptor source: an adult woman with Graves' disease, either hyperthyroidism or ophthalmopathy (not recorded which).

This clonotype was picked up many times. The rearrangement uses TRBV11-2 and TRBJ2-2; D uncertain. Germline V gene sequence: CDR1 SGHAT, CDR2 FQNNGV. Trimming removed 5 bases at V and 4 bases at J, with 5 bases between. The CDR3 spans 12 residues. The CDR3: CASSRTTGELFF. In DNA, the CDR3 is TGTGCCAGCAGCCGAACCACCGGGGAGCTGTTTTTT.

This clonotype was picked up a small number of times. CDR3 region: CASSLGQGALAGYTF. CDR3 in DNA: TGCGCCAGCAGCTTGGGACAGGGGGCGTTGGCTGGCTACACCTTC. The genes are TRBV5-1 and TRBJ1-2; TRBD1 matches at 10 bases. V lost 0 bases to trimming and J lost 7 bases; unmatched junction nucleotides: 6. This CDR3 has 15 residues. Germline V gene lookup returns CDR1 SGHRS and CDR2 YFSETQ.

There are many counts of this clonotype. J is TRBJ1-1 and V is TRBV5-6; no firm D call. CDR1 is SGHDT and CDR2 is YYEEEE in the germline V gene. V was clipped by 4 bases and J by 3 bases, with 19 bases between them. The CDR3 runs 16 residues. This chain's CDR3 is CASSPIGGLRDTEAFF. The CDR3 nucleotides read TGTGCCAGCAGCCCTATTGGAGGGTTAAGGGACACTGAAGCTTTCTTT.

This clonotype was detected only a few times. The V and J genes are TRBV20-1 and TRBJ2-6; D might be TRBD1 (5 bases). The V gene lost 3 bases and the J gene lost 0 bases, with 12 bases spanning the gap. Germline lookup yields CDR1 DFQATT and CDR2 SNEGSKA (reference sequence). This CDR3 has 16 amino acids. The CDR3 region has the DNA TGCAGTGCTAGCGAGCAGGGCAACTCTGGGGCCAACGTCCTGACTTTC. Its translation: CSASEQGNSGANVLTF.

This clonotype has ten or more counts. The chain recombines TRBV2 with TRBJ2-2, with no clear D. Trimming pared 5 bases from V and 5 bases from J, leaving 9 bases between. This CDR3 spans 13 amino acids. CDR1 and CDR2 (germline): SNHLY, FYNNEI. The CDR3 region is CASSLQRTGELFF. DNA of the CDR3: TGTGCCAGCAGTCTCCAGCGAACCGGGGAGCTGTTTTTT.

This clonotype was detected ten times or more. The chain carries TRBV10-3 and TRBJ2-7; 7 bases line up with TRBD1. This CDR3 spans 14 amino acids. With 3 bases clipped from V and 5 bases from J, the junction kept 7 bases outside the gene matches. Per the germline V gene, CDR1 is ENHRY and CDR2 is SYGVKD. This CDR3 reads CAISETRQGHEQYF. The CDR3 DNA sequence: TGTGCCATCAGTGAAACCCGACAGGGCCACGAGCAGTACTTC.

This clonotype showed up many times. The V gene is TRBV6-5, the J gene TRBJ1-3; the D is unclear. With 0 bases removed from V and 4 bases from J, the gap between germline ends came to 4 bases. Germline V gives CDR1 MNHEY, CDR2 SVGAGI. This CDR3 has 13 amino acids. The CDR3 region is CASSYSRGNTIYF. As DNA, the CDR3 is TGTGCCAGCAGTTACTCCAGGGGAAACACCATATATTTT.

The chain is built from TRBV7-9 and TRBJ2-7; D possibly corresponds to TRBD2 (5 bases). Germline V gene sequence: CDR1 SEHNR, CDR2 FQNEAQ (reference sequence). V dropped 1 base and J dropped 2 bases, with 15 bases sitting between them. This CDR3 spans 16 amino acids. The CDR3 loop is CASSLDLGGVAYEQYF. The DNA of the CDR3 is TGTGCCAGCAGCTTAGATTTAGGAGGAGTCGCCTACGAGCAGTACTTC.

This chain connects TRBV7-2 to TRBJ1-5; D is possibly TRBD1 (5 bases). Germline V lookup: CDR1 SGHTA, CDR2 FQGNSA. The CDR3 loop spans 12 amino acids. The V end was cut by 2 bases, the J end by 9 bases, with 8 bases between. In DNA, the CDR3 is TGTGCCAGCAGCTTAAAGGGACGGCCCCAGCATTTT. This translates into CASSLKGRPQHF. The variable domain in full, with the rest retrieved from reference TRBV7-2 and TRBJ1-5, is GAGVSQSPSNKVTEKGKDVELRCDPISGHTALYWYRQSLGQGLEFLIYFQGNSAPDKSGLPSDRFSAERTGGSVSTLTIQRTQQEDSAVYLCASSLKGRPQHFGDGTRLSIL.

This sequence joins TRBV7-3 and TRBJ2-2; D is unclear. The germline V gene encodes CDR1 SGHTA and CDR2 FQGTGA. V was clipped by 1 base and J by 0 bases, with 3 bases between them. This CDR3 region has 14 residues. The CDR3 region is CASSLIPNTGELFF. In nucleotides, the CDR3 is TGTGCCAGCAGCTTAATTCCGAACACCGGGGAGCTGTTTTTT.

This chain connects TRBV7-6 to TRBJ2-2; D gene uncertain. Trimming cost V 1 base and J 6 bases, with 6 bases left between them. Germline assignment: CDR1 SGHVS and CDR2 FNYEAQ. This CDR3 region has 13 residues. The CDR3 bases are TGTGCCAGCAGCTTAGTGGAGTCCGGGGAGCTGTTTTTT. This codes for CASSLVESGELFF.

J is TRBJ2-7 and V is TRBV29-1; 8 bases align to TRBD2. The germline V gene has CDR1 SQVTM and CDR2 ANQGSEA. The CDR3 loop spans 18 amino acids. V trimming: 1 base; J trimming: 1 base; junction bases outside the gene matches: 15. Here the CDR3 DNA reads TGCAGCGTTGAAGTAGGAGCGGGAGCGATTTTCGATTCCTACGAGCAGTACTTC. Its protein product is CSVEVGAGAIFDSYEQYF.

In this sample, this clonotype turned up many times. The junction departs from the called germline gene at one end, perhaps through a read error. This CDR3 is CASSLDRRVDEPMF. DNA for the CDR3: TGTGCCAGCAGCTTAGATCGACGCGTGGATGAGCCCATGTTC. The J gene is TRBJ2-5, the V gene TRBV11-2; D is unclear. Per germline, CDR1 SGHAT and CDR2 FQNNGV. This CDR3 comprises 14 residues. Together with reference TRBV11-2 and TRBJ2-5, the CDR3 gives the full variable domain: EAGVAQSPRYKIIEKRQSVAFWCNPISGHATLYWYQQILGQGPKLLIQFQNNGVVDDSQLPKDRFSAERLKGVDSTLKIQPAKLEDSAVYLCASSLDRRVDEPMFGPGTRLLVL.

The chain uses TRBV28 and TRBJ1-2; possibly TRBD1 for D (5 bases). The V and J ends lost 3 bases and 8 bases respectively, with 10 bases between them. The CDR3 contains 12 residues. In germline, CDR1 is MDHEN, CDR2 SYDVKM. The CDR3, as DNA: TGTGCCAGCAGTTTCTGGGGGTACGGCTACACCTTC. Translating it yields CASSFWGYGYTF.